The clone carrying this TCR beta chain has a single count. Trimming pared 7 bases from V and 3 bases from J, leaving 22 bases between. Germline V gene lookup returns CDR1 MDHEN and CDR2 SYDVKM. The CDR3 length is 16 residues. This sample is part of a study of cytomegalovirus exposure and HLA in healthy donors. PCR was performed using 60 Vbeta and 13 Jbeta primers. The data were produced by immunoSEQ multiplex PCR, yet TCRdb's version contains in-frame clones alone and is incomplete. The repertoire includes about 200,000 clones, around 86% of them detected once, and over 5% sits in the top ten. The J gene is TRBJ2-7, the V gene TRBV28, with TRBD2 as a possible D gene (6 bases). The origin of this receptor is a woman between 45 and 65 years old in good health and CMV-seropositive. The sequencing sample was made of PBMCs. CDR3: CASTEGGLPPHYEQYF. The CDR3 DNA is TGTGCCAGCACCGAGGGAGGCCTACCCCCCCACTACGAGCAGTACTTC.